This TCR beta chain was obtained from a study of cytomegalovirus exposure and HLA in healthy donors. On this clone itself: What it recognizes is unknown.

Primers included in the PCR were 60 Vbeta and 13 Jbeta primers. Measured with immunoSEQ multiplex PCR; TCRdb has only the in-frame clones, and not every one. The table shows 150,000 or so clones, with roughly 80% occurring only once. Whole-study results and caveats: What TCR beta sequences reportedly achieved was accurate prediction of HLA-A and HLA-B alleles in most subjects. Analysis was performed later, and it showed HLA-associated TCR beta chains to be more clonally expanded than equally common others. One cluster of highly shared sequence variants probably arose as a sequencing artifact.

Sequencing input: PBMCs. The TCR sequence derives from a man aged 25-40 years in good health and CMV-seronegative.

The CDR3 nucleotides are TGCGCCAGCAGCTATCAGGGCGATGGCTACACCTTC. Translated: CASSYQGDGYTF. The chain employs TRBV5-1 and TRBJ1-2; D may be TRBD1 (5 bases). V was pared by 3 bases and J by 6 bases, with 9 bases between. The germline V gene encodes CDR1 SGHRS and CDR2 YFSETQ. This CDR3 spans 12 amino acids.